The entry below gives a single T cell receptor (beta chain) sequence along with its context. Its antigen is currently unknown. From germline, CDR1 is SGHNT and CDR2 YYREEE (reference sequence). CDR3 length: 14 residues. V dropped 0 bases and J dropped 3; count of bases not matched to a gene: 2. This entry comes from a study of shared clonotypes between healthy human individuals. Study context: Each donor contributed plates that comprised three CD4 naive, three CD4 memory, two CD8 naive and one CD8 memory. Whole-study results and caveats: The sharing of approximately 5.1% of naive CD4 clonotypes was seen across a handful of donors.

Template for every sorted-subset replicate PCR totaled about 0.2 ug DNA, roughly 30,000 T cell genomes. Clones were read by immunoSEQ multiplex PCR, and TCRdb kept only the in-frame ones, dropping some. The sample records 600,000 or so clones, 85% to 95% being singletons. Naive CD8 cells lacked CD45RO and underwent positive selection for CCR7, leaving out terminally differentiated effector memory CD45RA+ cells. Donors comprised only Caucasian adults living in Nashville, Tennessee. The sequence came from a woman aged 25-40 years in good health. V gene TRBV5-4 combines with J gene TRBJ2-7; 8 positions agree with TRBD1. The sample was naive CD8+ T cells sorted from blood. The DNA of the CDR3 is TGTGCCAGCAGCTTGGGACAGGGGTTCTACGAGCAGTACTTC. Its protein product is CASSLGQGFYEQYF.